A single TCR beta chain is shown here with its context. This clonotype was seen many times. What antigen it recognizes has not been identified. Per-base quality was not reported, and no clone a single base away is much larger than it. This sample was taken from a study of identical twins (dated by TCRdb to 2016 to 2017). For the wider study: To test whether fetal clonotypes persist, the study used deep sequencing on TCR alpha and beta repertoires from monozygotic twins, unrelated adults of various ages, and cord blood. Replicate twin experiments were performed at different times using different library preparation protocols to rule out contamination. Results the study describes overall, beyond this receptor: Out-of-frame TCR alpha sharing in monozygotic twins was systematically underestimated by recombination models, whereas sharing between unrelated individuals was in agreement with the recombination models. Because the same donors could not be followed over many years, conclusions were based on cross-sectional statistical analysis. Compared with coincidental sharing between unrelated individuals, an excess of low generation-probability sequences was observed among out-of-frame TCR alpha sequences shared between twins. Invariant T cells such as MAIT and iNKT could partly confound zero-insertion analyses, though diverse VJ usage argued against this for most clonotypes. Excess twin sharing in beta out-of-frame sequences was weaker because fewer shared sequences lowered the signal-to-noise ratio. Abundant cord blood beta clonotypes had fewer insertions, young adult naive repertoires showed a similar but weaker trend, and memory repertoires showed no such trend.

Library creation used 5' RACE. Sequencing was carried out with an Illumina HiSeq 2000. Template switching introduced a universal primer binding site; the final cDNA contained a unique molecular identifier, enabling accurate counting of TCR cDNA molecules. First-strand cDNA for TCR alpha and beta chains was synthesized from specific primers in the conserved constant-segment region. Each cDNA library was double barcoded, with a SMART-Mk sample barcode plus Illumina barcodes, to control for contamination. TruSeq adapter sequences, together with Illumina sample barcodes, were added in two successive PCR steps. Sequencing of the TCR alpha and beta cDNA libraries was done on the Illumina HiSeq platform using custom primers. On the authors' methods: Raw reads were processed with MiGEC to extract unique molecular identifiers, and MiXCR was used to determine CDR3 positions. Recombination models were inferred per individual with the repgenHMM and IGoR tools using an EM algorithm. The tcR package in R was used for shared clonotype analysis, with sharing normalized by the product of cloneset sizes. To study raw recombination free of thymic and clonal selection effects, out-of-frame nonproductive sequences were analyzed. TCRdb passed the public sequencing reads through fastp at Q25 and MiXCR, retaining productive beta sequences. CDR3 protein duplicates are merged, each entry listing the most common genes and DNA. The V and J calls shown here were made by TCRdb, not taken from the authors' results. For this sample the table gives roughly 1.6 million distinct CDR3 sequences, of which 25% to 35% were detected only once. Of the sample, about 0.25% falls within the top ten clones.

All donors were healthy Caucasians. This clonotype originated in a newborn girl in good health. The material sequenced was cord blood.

The CDR3 has the sequence CASSEALGLDEQYF. The DNA sequence is as follows: TGTGCCAGCAGTGAAGCTCTCGGTCTGGACGAGCAGTACTTC. The sequence is built from TRBV2 and TRBJ2-5, with the D segment identity uncertain. The end of the DNA aligns better with TRBJ2-7, so the J call may be wrong. Looking up the germline V gene yields CDR1 SNHLY and CDR2 FYNNEI. The CDR3 covers 14 residues, taking in both the cysteine and the phenylalanine. The read is trimmed to its CDR3 DNA, 42 bases read in frame from base 1.